The 30 T cell receptor beta chains presented below share a single source sample, sequenced in a study of blood T cell repertoires in COVID-19 (dated by TCRdb to the early 2020s). Library method: the immunoSEQ multiplex PCR assay. Entries here come from immuneACCESS through TCRdb and include only in-frame sequences with V and J called. Some clones fail to appear in such tables; in the studies checked, an unresolved V gene covers under half of the shortfall, and the cause of the remainder is unknown. A total of a few hundred thousand clones appear in this sample, approximately 83% of them only once. Over 2% of the sample is held by the ten biggest clonotypes. The sample was peripheral blood. The receptors here all came from a woman aged 25 to 39 who had recovered from COVID-19.

CDR3 residues: CASSLGTGLPLEQYF. The CDR3 nucleotides read TGTGCCAGCAGCTTAGGGACGGGACTCCCCCTGGAGCAGTACTTC. The gene calls are TRBV7-2 and TRBJ2-7; possible D gene TRBD2, 6 bases. The CDR3 contains 15 residues. Looked up from germline, CDR1 is SGHTA and CDR2 is FQGNSA. Trimming stripped 1 base from V and 7 bases from J, with 17 bases between.

The rearrangement joins TRBV5-6 to TRBJ2-5; the D gene is possibly TRBD1 (7 bases). V was clipped by 0 bases and J by 4 bases, with 16 bases between them. The CDR3 is 16 residues long. CDR1 SGHDT and CDR2 YYEEEE come from the germline V gene. The CDR3 loop reads CASSLERRRGPETQYF. The CDR3 region has the DNA TGTGCCAGCAGCTTGGAGCGGCGGAGGGGGCCAGAGACCCAGTACTTC.

The chain has TRBV6-1 and TRBJ1-6; TRBD1 matches at 10 bases. This CDR3 is 17 amino acids long. Germline V CDR1 and CDR2: MNHNS, SASEGT. J gave up 5 bases and V 3 bases, and 7 bases lay outside the gene matches. The CDR3 here is CASSEIRQGANNSPLHF. CDR3 in DNA: TGTGCCAGCAGTGAGATCAGACAGGGGGCTAATAATTCACCCCTCCACTTT.

This clone was detected only a few times. The sample carries other DNA sequences with the same CDR3. This chain connects TRBV19 to TRBJ1-2; D is ambiguous. CDR1 is LNHDA, CDR2 SQIVND, per germline (reference sequence). V gave up 1 base and J gave up 0 bases, with 9 bases separating them. The CDR3 has 15 residues. As DNA, the CDR3 is TGTGCCAGTAGTATAGCCGGAGGGACTAACTATGGCTACACCTTC. This sequence encodes CASSIAGGTNYGYTF. The full variable domain, completed using reference TRBV19 and TRBJ1-2, is DGGITQSPKYLFRKEGQNVTLSCEQNLNHDAMYWYRQDPGQGLRLIYYSQIVNDFQKGDIAEGYSVSREKKESFPLTVTSAQKNPTAFYLCASSIAGGTNYGYTFGSGTRLTVV.

V gene TRBV9 combines with J gene TRBJ2-2; D remains ambiguous. Germline V CDR1 and CDR2: SGDLS, YYNGEE. The CDR3 totals 11 residues. The V and J ends lost 1 base and 8 bases respectively, with 3 bases between them. The CDR3, as DNA: TGTGCCAGCAGCGTACATGGGGAGCTGTTTTTT. As protein: CASSVHGELFF.

The chain couples TRBV19 to TRBJ2-7; 9 bases are shared with TRBD1. The CDR3 runs 20 residues. Germline trimming cut 5 bases from V and 3 bases from J; bases unmatched to any gene: 23. Germline CDR1 and CDR2: LNHDA and SQIVND (reference sequence). The CDR3 DNA reads as TGTGCCAGTAGTCCTCAGACCCGGGACAGGGACGGGTTAGTGGACTACGAGCAGTACTTC. Translated: CASSPQTRDRDGLVDYEQYF.

This clone was found a few times. The V call is TRBV5-8, the J call TRBJ1-1, with 7 bases lining up with TRBD1. J was trimmed by 1 base and V by 5 bases; bases with no gene match: 5. Germline V gives CDR1 SGHTS, CDR2 YDEGEE. The CDR3 is 14 amino acids. Here the CDR3 reads CASRDRASNTEAFF. The DNA for the CDR3 is TGTGCCAGCAGAGACAGGGCTTCGAACACTGAAGCTTTCTTT.

This chain uses TRBV5-6 with TRBJ2-1; 11 bases match TRBD1. Germline assignment: CDR1 SGHDT and CDR2 YYEEEE. V shed 0 bases and J 7 bases; nucleotides not matched to a gene: 9. The CDR3 is 17 amino acids. The CDR3 spells CASSLGPRDRGYNEQFF. In DNA, the CDR3 is TGTGCCAGCAGCTTGGGACCCCGGGACAGGGGGTATAATGAGCAGTTCTTC. Looking up the rest from reference TRBV5-6 and TRBJ2-1 gives the full variable domain: DAGVTQSPTHLIKTRGQQVTLRCSPKSGHDTVSWYQQALGQGPQFIFQYYEEEERQRGNFPDRFSGHQFPNYSSELNVNALLLGDSALYLCASSLGPRDRGYNEQFFGPGTRLTVL.

In its sample, this clone was seen once. The chain couples TRBV12-5 to TRBJ2-1; 7 bases match TRBD1. CDR1 LGHNT and CDR2 FRNRAP come from the germline V gene. The length of the CDR3 is 13 residues. The trim removed 10 bases at V and 5 bases at J, leaving 8 bases unmatched. CDR3 DNA sequence: TGTGCTACTACTCACAGGGGACACAATGAGCAGTTCTTC. Translation gives CATTHRGHNEQFF.

The rearrangement links TRBV19 to TRBJ2-1, with TRBD2 matching over 8 bases. Germline V gene data show CDR1 as LNHDA and CDR2 as SQIVND (reference sequence). The J segment lost 7 bases and the V segment lost 5 bases, leaving 16 bases of the junction unmatched. The CDR3 has 17 amino acids. The CDR3 nucleotides are TGTGCCAGTAGTGCATACACTAGCGGCCTAGATGTAAATGAGCAGTTCTTC. Encoded protein: CASSAYTSGLDVNEQFF.

CDR3 residues: CASAMGGAQETQYF. CDR3 in DNA: TGTGCCAGCGCAATGGGGGGGGCCCAGGAGACCCAGTACTTC. The V gene is TRBV5-4, the J gene TRBJ2-5; a weak D match, TRBD2 (7 bases). Germline CDR1 SGHNT, CDR2 YYREEE (reference sequence). Trimming pared 7 bases from V and 5 bases from J, leaving 18 bases between. The CDR3 contains 14 residues. The whole variable domain, filled in from reference TRBV5-4 and TRBJ2-5, reads ETGVTQSPTHLIKTRGQQVTLRCSSQSGHNTVSWYQQALGQGPQFIFQYYREEENGRGNFPPRFSGLQFPNYSSELNVNALELDDSALYLCASAMGGAQETQYFGPGTRLLVL.

The gene calls are TRBV7-8 and TRBJ2-5; D unresolved. Trimming shortened V by 5 bases and J by 5 bases, and 6 bases separated the two germline ends. The CDR3 is 11 residues long. Germline V gene sequence: CDR1 SGHVS, CDR2 FQNEAQ. The CDR3 bases are TGTGCCAGCAGCCCAGATGAGACCCAGTACTTC. Translated: CASSPDETQYF.

The V gene is TRBV15, the J gene TRBJ2-6; 9 positions match TRBD2. The V segment lost 0 bases and the J segment 1 base; nucleotides outside the gene matches: 4. The CDR3 loop spans 18 amino acids. Germline V lookup: CDR1 LNHNV, CDR2 YYDKDF (reference sequence). CDR3 in DNA: TGTGCCACCAGCAGAGATGGGGCGGGAGGGTCTGGGGCCAACGTCCTGACTTTC. Amino acids: CATSRDGAGGSGANVLTF.

The V call is TRBV18, the J call TRBJ2-7; 8 bases align to TRBD1. There are 14 residues in the CDR3. Germline V CDR1 and CDR2: KGHSH, LQKENI. V dropped 2 bases and J dropped 6; count of bases not matched to a gene: 6. CDR3 nucleotides: TGTGCCAGCTCACCAAAAGGACAGGGTGGCGAGCAGTACTTC. Translating it yields CASSPKGQGGEQYF. Full variable domain (remainder filled in from reference TRBV18 and TRBJ2-7): NAGVMQNPRHLVRRRGQEARLRCSPMKGHSHVYWYRQLPEEGLKFMVYLQKENIIDESGMPKERFSAEFPKEGPSILRIQQVVRGDSAAYFCASSPKGQGGEQYFGPGTRLTVT.

This clone was picked up a small number of times. The chain's CDR3 is CSVEMDRGLSEAFF. CDR3 nucleotide sequence: TGCAGCGTTGAGATGGACAGGGGATTGTCTGAAGCTTTCTTT. V and J are TRBV29-1 and TRBJ1-1; 9 bases line up with TRBD1. This CDR3 has 14 amino acids. V lost 3 bases, J lost 6 bases, and 8 bases stayed unmatched. The germline CDR1 and CDR2 sequences are SQVTM and ANQGSEA. Complete variable domain (other parts from reference TRBV29-1 and TRBJ1-1): SAVISQKPSRDICQRGTSLTIQCQVDSQVTMMFWYRQQPGQSLTLIATANQGSEATYESGFVIDKFPISRPNLTFSTLTVSNMSPEDSSIYLCSVEMDRGLSEAFFGQGTRLTVV.

This clone was found once. This chain uses TRBV7-6 with TRBJ1-3, with D hard to call. The V gene's germline CDR1 is SGHVS and CDR2 FNYEAQ. V dropped 2 bases and J dropped 0 bases, with 8 bases sitting between them. This CDR3 is 15 amino acids long. Here the CDR3 reads CASSLSLNSGNTIYF. In nucleotides, the CDR3 is TGTGCCAGCAGCTTATCGTTAAACTCTGGAAACACCATATATTTT.

V and J are TRBV6-5 and TRBJ1-1; 7 nucleotides match TRBD1. Germline assignment: CDR1 MNHEY and CDR2 SVGAGI. Trimming took 2 bases from V and 1 from J; bases not matched to a gene: 4. The CDR3 is 15 residues long. The CDR3 DNA reads as TGTGCCAGCAGTTACACCGCAGGGGGGAACACTGAAGCTTTCTTT. This sequence encodes CASSYTAGGNTEAFF.

CDR3 nucleotide sequence: TGTGCCAGTAGCAACCCCGAGCGGCCCTATGGCTACACCTTC. This sequence encodes CASSNPERPYGYTF. The V and J genes are TRBV19 and TRBJ1-2; D is unclear. V shed 6 bases and J shed 4 bases, with 15 bases lying between them. The germline V gene encodes CDR1 LNHDA and CDR2 SQIVND (reference sequence). This CDR3 is built from 14 residues.

The rearrangement joins TRBV29-1 to TRBJ2-7, with 12 positions matching TRBD2. With V trimmed by 5 bases and J by 2 bases, 19 bases remained unmatched. Germline CDR1 is SQVTM and CDR2 is ANQGSEA. The CDR3 has 19 amino acids. CDR3 nucleotides: TGCAGCGTTAGCCGGGACAACCGGACTAGCGGGGCCTATCCCTACGAGCAGTACTTC. Protein: CSVSRDNRTSGAYPYEQYF.

This clone was observed a handful of times. The chain carries TRBV12-5 and TRBJ1-1, with a possible D match to TRBD1 (5 bases). CDR3 length equals 12 residues. Trimming left V 4 bases short and J 5 bases short, with 8 bases between. Looked up from germline, CDR1 is LGHNT and CDR2 is FRNRAP. The chain's CDR3 is CASGWGGTEAFF. DNA for the CDR3: TGTGCTAGTGGTTGGGGGGGGACTGAAGCTTTCTTT.

The chain links TRBV3-1 (or the pseudogene TRBV3-2) to TRBJ2-7; the match to TRBD1 covers 8 bases. The junction had 6 bases not matched to a gene; V was cut back by 1 base and J by 4 bases. CDR3 length: 15 amino acids. Per the germline V gene, CDR1 is LGHDT and CDR2 is YNNKEL (reference sequence). As DNA, the CDR3 is TGTGCCAGCAGCCAAGGCGGGACAGGCGCATACGAGCAGTACTTC. This encodes CASSQGGTGAYEQYF.

The chain couples TRBV18 to TRBJ1-1; D not resolved. V was pared by 2 bases and J by 3 bases, with 13 bases between. CDR3 length equals 15 residues. The germline CDR1 and CDR2 sequences are KGHSH and LQKENI. DNA for the CDR3: TGTGCCAGCTCACCAGGCGATTGGGCCCACACTGAAGCTTTCTTT. Translating it yields CASSPGDWAHTEAFF.

The genes are TRBV7-2 and TRBJ1-5, with D possibly being TRBD1 (5 bases). This CDR3 contains 14 residues. The germline V and J ends were trimmed by 3 bases and 1 base, with 7 bases remaining between them. Germline V lookup: CDR1 SGHTA, CDR2 FQGNSA. CDR3: CASSFRGSNQPQHF. Written as DNA, the CDR3 is TGTGCCAGCAGCTTCCGGGGGAGCAATCAGCCCCAGCATTTT.

A few counts support this clone. This chain links TRBV30 with TRBJ1-5; 10 positions agree with TRBD1. The junction had 8 bases not matched to a gene; V was cut back by 2 bases and J by 7 bases. This CDR3 is built from 15 residues. Germline loops: CDR1 GTSNPN, CDR2 SVGIG (reference sequence). CDR3 region: CAWSPRDRGRQPQHF. For the CDR3, the DNA is TGTGCCTGGAGTCCCCGGGACAGGGGAAGGCAGCCCCAGCATTTT.

V and J are TRBV6-2 or TRBV6-3 and TRBJ2-2; the match to TRBD2 covers 10 bases. The J segment lost 5 bases and the V segment lost 6 bases, leaving 6 bases of the junction unmatched. The CDR3 has 15 amino acids. The germline V gene has CDR1 MNHEY and CDR2 SVGEGT. The DNA for the CDR3 is TGTGCCAGCAGCTTCAGCGGGAGGGGAACCGGGGAGCTGTTTTTT. Encoded protein: CASSFSGRGTGELFF.

This chain links TRBV28 with TRBJ2-3, with TRBD2 matching over 8 bases. V shed 10 bases, J shed 3 bases, and the junction held 3 bases outside the gene matches. This CDR3 spans 12 amino acids. The V gene's germline CDR1 is MDHEN and CDR2 SYDVKM. CDR3 sequence reads: CATSGGTDTQYF. The CDR3 DNA sequence: TGTGCCACAAGCGGGGGAACAGATACGCAGTATTTT.

The rearrangement links TRBV19 to TRBJ2-1, with a tentative D call TRBD2 (5 bases). The V gene's germline CDR1 is LNHDA and CDR2 SQIVND (reference sequence). V was clipped by 3 bases and J by 1 base, with 10 bases between them. The CDR3 covers 15 residues. CDR3 sequence (DNA): TGTGCCAGTAGTATTGAGGGAACGTCCTACAATGAGCAGTTCTTC. Residues: CASSIEGTSYNEQFF.

The gene calls are TRBV7-9 and TRBJ1-5, with D perhaps matching TRBD1 (5 bases). Germline V gene sequence: CDR1 SEHNR, CDR2 FQNEAQ (reference sequence). The V end lost 1 base, the J end lost 7 bases, and 14 bases lay between the germline ends. There are 15 residues in the CDR3. CDR3 in amino acids: CASSLGGGAGQPQHF. The CDR3, as DNA: TGTGCCAGCAGCTTAGGGGGGGGAGCAGGGCAGCCCCAGCATTTT. Complete variable domain (other parts from reference TRBV7-9 and TRBJ1-5): DTGVSQNPRHKITKRGQNVTFRCDPISEHNRLYWYRQTLGQGPEFLTYFQNEAQLEKSRLLSDRFSAERPKGSFSTLEIQRTEQGDSAMYLCASSLGGGAGQPQHFGDGTRLSIL.

A note on this clone: One end of the junction does not line up with germline, which may come from a read error. This chain links TRBV7-7 with TRBJ2-5; 16 bases line up with TRBD2. Looked up from germline, CDR1 is SSHAT and CDR2 is FNYEAQ (reference sequence). The CDR3 sequence is 16 residues long. The CDR3 region is CASSQGLAGGRETQYF. CDR3 nucleotide sequence: TGTGCTAGCAGCCAGGGACTAGCGGGAGGGCGAGAGACCCAGTACTTC.

V and J are TRBV4-3 and TRBJ2-1, with D unclear. The CDR3 runs 17 residues. Germline CDR1 LGHNA, CDR2 YSLEER. V was cut by 1 base and J by 8 bases, with 21 bases left in between. The CDR3 sequence is CASSQASGSPTIDEQFF. The CDR3 DNA reads TGCGCCAGCAGCCAAGCTTCCGGGTCCCCTACAATCGATGAGCAGTTCTTC.